The subject of this entry is one TCR beta chain. Antigen specificity is unknown. The data belong to a study of cytomegalovirus exposure and HLA in healthy donors. Study-wide results and limits: No immune exposure information besides CMV serostatus was available.

PCR involved 60 Vbeta and 13 Jbeta primers. Sequenced by immunoSEQ multiplex PCR; TCRdb stores in-frame clones only, minus some. The sample includes roughly 150,000 clones, 70% to 90% of them seen just once. The V end lost 2 bases, the J end lost 1 base, and 11 bases lay between the germline ends. This CDR3 is 15 amino acids long. Germline CDR1 and CDR2: KGHSH and LQKENI. This clonotype was obtained from a man in his thirties or forties in good health and CMV-seropositive. The sequenced sample consisted of PBMCs. The genes are TRBV18 and TRBJ2-5; tentative D call: TRBD2 (5 bases). The CDR3 loop is CASSPKRAGQETQYF. CDR3 DNA sequence: TGTGCCAGCTCACCAAAGCGCGCGGGCCAAGAGACCCAGTACTTC.